Listed here are 27 T cell receptor beta chains from one sample, sequenced in a study of shared clonotypes between healthy human individuals. Repertoires were generated with immunoSEQ multiplex PCR, while TCRdb's copy carries only in-frame clones and drops some. The sample lists around 2.3 million clones; approximately 96% were seen once. The sample comprised naive CD4+ T cells sorted from blood. Subset reported: CD45RA+ positively selected. The origin of the receptors is a man younger than 35 in good health.

Concerning this clone itself: Other DNA sequences in the sample encode the same CDR3. This rearrangement joins TRBV7-9 to TRBJ2-5; D unresolved. There are 14 residues in the CDR3. Trimming stripped 1 base from V and 4 bases from J, with 10 bases between. Germline V CDR1 and CDR2: SEHNR, FQNEAQ (reference sequence). CDR3 sequence: CASSLVGTGETQYF. CDR3 nucleotide sequence: TGTGCCAGCAGCTTAGTGGGTACCGGAGAGACCCAGTACTTC.

The chain employs TRBV6-1 and TRBJ1-4; weak D call: TRBD1 (5 bases). The CDR3 length is 15 residues. Germline CDR1 and CDR2: MNHNS and SASEGT. V was shortened by 3 bases and J by 0 bases, with 8 bases between the two germline ends. Here the CDR3 reads CASSELTATNEKLFF. The CDR3 nucleotides are TGTGCCAGCAGTGAGTTGACAGCAACTAATGAAAAACTGTTTTTT.

Comments on this clone: Other DNA sequences in this sample translate to the same CDR3. CDR3 sequence (DNA): TGTGCCTGGAGCCAGAGCTCCTACGAGCAGTACTTC. It codes for CAWSQSSYEQYF. This chain joins TRBV30 and TRBJ2-7; D unclear. The length of the CDR3 is 12 residues. From germline, CDR1 is GTSNPN and CDR2 SVGIG (reference sequence). Trimming removed 3 bases at V and 0 bases at J, with 6 bases between.

The gene calls are TRBV6-1 and TRBJ2-7; maybe TRBD2 (6 bases). The germline V gene has CDR1 MNHNS and CDR2 SASEGT. CDR3 length: 14 amino acids. V shed 7 bases and J shed 0 bases, with 13 bases lying between them. The CDR3 here is CASKLGTASYEQYF. CDR3 nucleotide sequence: TGTGCCAGCAAATTAGGGACTGCCTCCTACGAGCAGTACTTC.

Comment on this clone: This specimen includes other DNA sequences encoding the same CDR3. The chain combines TRBV18 with TRBJ2-1, with TRBD2 matching 7 bases. J was trimmed by 2 bases and V by 3 bases; bases with no gene match: 7. The CDR3 length is 16 residues. Per the germline V gene, CDR1 is KGHSH and CDR2 is LQKENI. In DNA, the CDR3 is TGTGCCAGCTCACCTCCTACGGGAGGAGCCTACAATGAGCAGTTCTTC. This translates into CASSPPTGGAYNEQFF.

This clone was found once. This sequence joins TRBV30 and TRBJ1-6, with 9 bases identical to TRBD1. The ends lost 3 bases at V and 7 bases at J; junction bases unmatched: 10. The CDR3 has 16 residues. CDR1 is GTSNPN and CDR2 is SVGIG in the germline V gene (reference sequence). The chain's CDR3 is CAWSLGQGRGNSPLHF. The CDR3 nucleotides read TGTGCCTGGAGCTTGGGACAGGGAAGAGGGAATTCACCCCTCCACTTT.

This rearrangement joins TRBV28 to TRBJ1-3, with D unresolved. The germline V gene encodes CDR1 MDHEN and CDR2 SYDVKM. The CDR3 spans 14 residues. Trimming removed 8 bases at V and 4 bases at J, with 15 bases between. The CDR3 reads CASGLPQWGNTIYF. The CDR3 DNA follows: TGTGCCAGCGGGCTGCCGCAGTGGGGAAACACCATATATTTT.

Here the CDR3 DNA reads TGTGCCAGCAGCGACCATAGCGGGGGGGCCGCCGGGGAGCTGTTTTTT. The encoded protein is CASSDHSGGAAGELFF. The genes are TRBV7-9 and TRBJ2-2, with 11 nucleotides matching TRBD2. Germline V gene data show CDR1 as SEHNR and CDR2 as FQNEAQ (reference sequence). The CDR3 contains 16 residues. After removal of 5 bases from V and 6 bases from J, the junction contained 8 bases not matched to a gene.

The chain is built from TRBV18 and TRBJ2-5; D is tentatively TRBD1 or TRBD2 (5 bases each). This CDR3 contains 13 residues. V lost 5 bases to trimming and J lost 5 bases, with 12 bases between them. The V gene's germline CDR1 is KGHSH and CDR2 LQKENI. CDR3 amino acids: CASSVGLAETQYF. DNA for the CDR3: TGTGCCAGCTCAGTGGGGCTAGCCGAGACCCAGTACTTC.

This clone was seen only once. The rearrangement uses TRBV5-1 and TRBJ2-7, with D maybe TRBD2 (6 bases). The V gene's germline CDR1 is SGHRS and CDR2 YFSETQ. CDR3 size: 14 residues. Trimming removed 1 base from V and 3 bases from J, with 11 bases in between. The CDR3 loop is CASSLKAEGYEQYF. CDR3 DNA sequence: TGCGCCAGCAGCTTGAAAGCGGAGGGCTACGAGCAGTACTTC.

DNA for the CDR3: TGCAGTGCTAGAGATCAGCCTGCGCAGTATTTT. This gives the protein CSARDQPAQYF. The chain employs TRBV20-1 and TRBJ2-3; no clear D gene. The V end was cut by 0 bases, the J end by 10 bases, with 8 bases between. This CDR3 spans 11 amino acids. From germline, CDR1 is DFQATT and CDR2 SNEGSKA (reference sequence).

On this clone: At the DNA level, this CDR3 is encoded by other sequences in the same sample as well. This chain uses TRBV18 with TRBJ2-5, with 12 bases identical to TRBD1. With V trimmed by 4 bases and J by 5 bases, 5 bases remained unmatched. CDR1 and CDR2 from the germline V gene are KGHSH and LQKENI. The CDR3 runs to 15 residues. The CDR3 bases are TGTGCCAGCTCACTGATCGGGACAGGGGGCGAGACCCAGTACTTC. It yields the protein CASSLIGTGGETQYF.

To note about this clone: In the same sample, other DNA sequences code for this CDR3. The chain uses TRBV5-4 and TRBJ2-3; D gene ambiguous. Trimming shortened V by 0 bases and J by 1 base, and 6 bases separated the two germline ends. This CDR3 is built from 14 residues. Germline loops: CDR1 SGHNT, CDR2 YYREEE (reference sequence). CDR3 nucleotide sequence: TGTGCCAGCAGCTTGGGCACGGGCACAGATACGCAGTATTTT. Amino acids: CASSLGTGTDTQYF.

The V call is TRBV5-1, the J call TRBJ2-1; 7 nucleotides align to TRBD2. The CDR3 consists of 13 residues. Looked up from germline, CDR1 is SGHRS and CDR2 is YFSETQ. V was clipped by 7 bases and J by 10 bases; unmatched bases: 11. The CDR3 loop is CASRSGEGREQFF. Here the CDR3 DNA reads TGCGCCAGCCGCTCCGGGGAGGGGCGAGAGCAGTTCTTC.

This clone was seen only once. The chain recombines TRBV5-1 with TRBJ2-3; D uncertain. Trimming removed 0 bases from V and 2 bases from J, with 4 bases in between. The CDR3 extends over 13 amino acids. CDR1 is SGHRS and CDR2 is YFSETQ in the germline V gene. The CDR3 bases are TGCGCCAGCAGCTTGGACTACACAGATACGCAGTATTTT. Encoded protein: CASSLDYTDTQYF. The full variable domain, in which reference TRBV5-1 and TRBJ2-3 provide the parts outside the CDR3, is KAGVTQTPRYLIKTRGQQVTLSCSPISGHRSVSWYQQTPGQGLQFLFEYFSETQRNKGNFPGRFSGRQFSNSRSEMNVSTLELGDSALYLCASSLDYTDTQYFGPGTRLTVL.

This rearrangement joins TRBV6-1 to TRBJ1-3; D possibly corresponds to TRBD1 (6 bases). CDR3 length: 16 residues. CDR1 is MNHNS, CDR2 SASEGT, per germline. Trimming shortened V by 4 bases and J by 0 bases, and 13 bases separated the two germline ends. The CDR3 nucleotides read TGTGCCAGCAGTGTGGCAGGGGCCATCTCTGGAAACACCATATATTTT. Translation gives CASSVAGAISGNTIYF.

This chain joins TRBV10-3 and TRBJ1-1, with D uncertain. V was pared by 6 bases and J by 0 bases, with 11 bases between. Germline V gene data show CDR1 as ENHRY and CDR2 as SYGVKD. This CDR3 has 14 residues. CDR3: CAISASQMNTEAFF. The CDR3 coding sequence is TGTGCCATCAGCGCCAGCCAGATGAACACTGAAGCTTTCTTT.

This clone has just one count. J is TRBJ1-6 and V is TRBV6-5, with 8 bases that match TRBD1. From germline, CDR1 is MNHEY and CDR2 SVGAGI. The V and J ends lost 5 bases and 5 bases, in that order; junction bases with no gene match: 5. There are 15 residues in the CDR3. CDR3 sequence: CASSKGQVDNSPLHF. In DNA, the CDR3 is TGTGCCAGCAGTAAGGGACAGGTCGATAATTCACCCCTCCACTTT.

The chain carries TRBV7-8 and TRBJ2-3; TRBD2 is a possible D gene (5 bases). The CDR3 extends over 12 amino acids. CDR1 is SGHVS and CDR2 is FQNEAQ in the germline V gene. V lost 1 base, J lost 9 bases, and 8 bases lay in between. The DNA for the CDR3 is TGTGCCAGCAGCTTAGAACGGGGAACGCAGTATTTT. Protein: CASSLERGTQYF.

This rearrangement joins TRBV2 to TRBJ1-5; a weak D match, TRBD1 (5 bases). The CDR3 runs 14 residues. V was clipped by 6 bases and J by 0 bases, with 9 bases between them. The V gene's germline CDR1 is SNHLY and CDR2 FYNNEI. CDR3 DNA: TGTGCCAGCAGGACAGCTAATAGCAATCAGCCCCAGCATTTT. It encodes CASRTANSNQPQHF. The whole variable domain, filled in from reference TRBV2 and TRBJ1-5, reads EPEVTQTPSHQVTQMGQEVILRCVPISNHLYFYWYRQILGQKVEFLVSFYNNEISEKSEIFDDQFSVERPDGSNFTLKIRSTKLEDSAMYFCASRTANSNQPQHFGDGTRLSIL.

The chain uses TRBV2 and TRBJ2-5, with TRBD2 identical over 11 bases. In germline, CDR1 is SNHLY, CDR2 FYNNEI. J lost 7 bases, V lost 5 bases, and 6 bases had no gene match. The CDR3 extends over 14 amino acids. CDR3 residues: CASSLAGGRGTQYF. In nucleotides, the CDR3 is TGTGCCAGCAGTTTAGCGGGGGGGCGTGGGACCCAGTACTTC.

The V and J genes are TRBV15 and TRBJ2-5; the D gene is possibly TRBD2 (5 bases). CDR1 is LNHNV and CDR2 is YYDKDF in the germline V gene (reference sequence). The CDR3 runs 14 residues. V was pared by 4 bases and J by 2 bases, with 11 bases between. The CDR3: CATSKGGQQETQYF. In DNA form, the CDR3 reads TGTGCCACCAGCAAGGGCGGGCAGCAAGAGACCCAGTACTTC.

This chain connects TRBV11-2 to TRBJ2-5, with D tentatively TRBD1 (5 bases). The length of the CDR3 is 15 residues. Germline V gene lookup returns CDR1 SGHAT and CDR2 FQNNGV. The germline V and J ends were trimmed by 1 base and 1 base, with 10 bases remaining between them. CDR3 in amino acids: CASSLGGAVQETQYF. The CDR3, as DNA: TGTGCCAGCAGCTTAGGGGGCGCAGTCCAAGAGACCCAGTACTTC.

This CDR3 reads CASGLGQAGNTIYF. As DNA, the CDR3 is TGTGCTAGTGGTCTGGGACAGGCTGGAAACACCATATATTTT. The rearrangement joins TRBV12-5 to TRBJ1-3; 8 nucleotides agree with TRBD1. V lost 5 bases and J lost 2; bases outside the gene matches: 2. Germline values: CDR1 LGHNT, CDR2 FRNRAP. The CDR3 covers 14 residues.

With respect to this clone: Different DNA sequences within this sample yield the same CDR3. The CDR3 sequence is CASSDSYEQYF. As DNA, the CDR3 is TGTGCCAGCAGTGATAGCTACGAGCAGTACTTC. V is TRBV6-1 and J is TRBJ2-7; D gene unclear. V was trimmed by 3 bases and J by 3 bases, leaving 3 bases between them. The CDR3 has 11 residues. Germline-derived CDR1 and CDR2 are MNHNS and SASEGT.

The count of this clone is one. V is TRBV11-1 and J is TRBJ2-3, with D possibly TRBD1 on 6 matching bases. The CDR3 consists of 12 residues. V was trimmed by 6 bases and J by 8 bases, leaving 12 bases between them. Germline CDR1 SGHAT, CDR2 FQDESV (reference sequence). In DNA form, the CDR3 reads TGTGCCAGCAGTAATACAGGGCTTACGCAGTATTTT. Protein sequence: CASSNTGLTQYF.

Worth noting for this clone: The sample contains more than one DNA sequence encoding this CDR3. The chain recombines TRBV7-9 with TRBJ2-3; tentative D call: TRBD2 (6 bases). Between the trimmed V and J ends, which lost 2 bases and 1 base, there was a span of 10 bases. This CDR3 has 15 amino acids. Germline V gene data show CDR1 as SEHNR and CDR2 as FQNEAQ (reference sequence). The CDR3 region has the DNA TGTGCCAGCAGCTTACCGCGCGGGGGCACAGATACGCAGTATTTT. As protein: CASSLPRGGTDTQYF. Based on the CDR3 plus reference TRBV7-9 and TRBJ2-3, the full variable domain is DTGVSQNPRHKITKRGQNVTFRCDPISEHNRLYWYRQTLGQGPEFLTYFQNEAQLEKSRLLSDRFSAERPKGSFSTLEIQRTEQGDSAMYLCASSLPRGGTDTQYFGPGTRLTVL.